What follows is one TCR beta chain and its context. Its target is not known. The source of the sample is a study of vaccination effects on CD4 cells after COVID-19. On the study more broadly: Both early and late time points after vaccination provided samples from a few convalescent patients. Following the second dose by a median of 72 days, the post-vaccine samples were obtained. Cultures of under 2.5 million PBMC per well contained 8 to 10 IU/ml IL-2 plus 10 ug/ml peptides.

Sequencing used immunoSEQ multiplex PCR; TCRdb keeps in-frame clones, though not all of them. This table has roughly 46,000 clones, under 85% appearing once. This CDR3 comprises 15 residues. Looked up from germline, CDR1 is SEHNR and CDR2 is FQNEAQ (reference sequence). The ends were cut back, 5 bases at V and 0 bases at J, with 10 bases in the middle. Isolation of CD4+ T cells took place after about nine days of culture. Infection with SARS-CoV-2 occurred in the person between March and December 2020, and PCR confirmed it. Participants completed two doses of the BNT162b2 or mRNA-1273 vaccine. Half-medium changes using IL-2 medium occurred on days 3 and 7.

The sequences come from CD4+ T cells from PBMCs cultured without peptide, collected after COVID-19 vaccination. The chain has TRBV7-9 and TRBJ1-4, with D perhaps matching TRBD1 (5 bases). The clonotype originates from a human donor who had a prior SARS-CoV-2 infection. CDR3 sequence: CASSLDRTTNEKLFF. Here the CDR3 DNA reads TGTGCCAGCAGCCTCGACAGAACAACTAATGAAAAACTGTTTTTT.